The T cell receptor beta chain under discussion was sequenced for a study of beta chain features in type 1 diabetes. Markers CD45RO/CCR7/CD25/CD127/CD95/CD27 served to sort CD4+ naive, central memory, regulatory and stem cell-like memory cells. Note on this clone: Its antigen is as yet unknown.

The CDR3 is 14 amino acids. Unmatched junction bases numbered 8, after V lost 3 bases and J lost 4 bases. In germline, CDR1 is SQVTM, CDR2 ANQGSEA. As every portion of the isolated RNA was reverse transcribed, the sequencing read expressed TCRB transcripts. Sequencing was performed with immunoSEQ multiplex PCR; in TCRdb, only in-frame clones are kept and a portion is missing. The sample has around 300,000 clones; approximately 10% are singletons. Study conclusions and caveats: A greater similarity of naive, central memory and Treg TCRB repertoires was seen among patients than among healthy donors. A moderate, significant TCRB CDR3 shortening appeared in type 1 diabetes across four CD4+ subsets.

The sample consisted of naive CD4+ T cells from blood. The chain carries TRBV29-1 and TRBJ2-5, with 7 nucleotides matching TRBD1. This receptor was obtained from a woman aged 25 to 39 in good health. Written as DNA, the CDR3 is TGCAGCGTTGACAGCGACAGGGCCCCAGAGACCCAGTACTTC. Its translation: CSVDSDRAPETQYF.